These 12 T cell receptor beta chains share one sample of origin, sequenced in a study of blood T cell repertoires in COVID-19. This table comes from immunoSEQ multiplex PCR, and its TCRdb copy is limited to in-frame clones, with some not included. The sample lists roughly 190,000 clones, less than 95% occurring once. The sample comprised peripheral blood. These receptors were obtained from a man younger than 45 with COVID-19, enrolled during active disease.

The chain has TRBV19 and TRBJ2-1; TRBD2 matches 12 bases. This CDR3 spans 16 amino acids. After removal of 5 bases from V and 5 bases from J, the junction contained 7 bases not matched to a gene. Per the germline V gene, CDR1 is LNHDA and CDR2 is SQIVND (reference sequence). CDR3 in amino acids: CASSVKLAGGNNEQFF. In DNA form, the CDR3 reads TGTGCCAGTAGTGTAAAACTAGCGGGGGGTAACAATGAGCAGTTCTTC.

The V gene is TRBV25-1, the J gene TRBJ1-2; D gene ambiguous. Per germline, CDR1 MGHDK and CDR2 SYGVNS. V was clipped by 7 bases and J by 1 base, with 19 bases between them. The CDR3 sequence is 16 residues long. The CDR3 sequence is CASTGVPGMGNYGYTF. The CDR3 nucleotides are TGTGCCAGCACCGGGGTCCCGGGGATGGGTAACTATGGCTACACCTTC.

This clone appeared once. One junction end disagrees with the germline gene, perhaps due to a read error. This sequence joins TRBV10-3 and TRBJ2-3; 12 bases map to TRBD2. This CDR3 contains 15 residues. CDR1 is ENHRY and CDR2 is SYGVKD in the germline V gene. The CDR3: CATSSSGGVGDTQYF. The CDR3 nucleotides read TGTGCCACCAGTTCTAGCGGGGGGGTGGGAGATACGCAGTATTTT.

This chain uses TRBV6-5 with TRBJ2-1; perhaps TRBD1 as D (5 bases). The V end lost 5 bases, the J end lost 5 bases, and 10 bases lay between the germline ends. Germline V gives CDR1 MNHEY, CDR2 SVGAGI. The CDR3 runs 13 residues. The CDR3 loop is CASSHIRDNEQFF. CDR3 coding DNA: TGTGCCAGCAGTCATATCAGGGACAATGAGCAGTTCTTC.

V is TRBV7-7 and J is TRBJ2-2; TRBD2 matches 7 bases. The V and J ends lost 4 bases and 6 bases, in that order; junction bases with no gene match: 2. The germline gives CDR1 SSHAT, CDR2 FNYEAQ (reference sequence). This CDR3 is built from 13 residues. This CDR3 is CASSSRGAGELFF. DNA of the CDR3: TGTGCCAGCAGCTCCCGGGGGGCCGGGGAGCTGTTTTTT.

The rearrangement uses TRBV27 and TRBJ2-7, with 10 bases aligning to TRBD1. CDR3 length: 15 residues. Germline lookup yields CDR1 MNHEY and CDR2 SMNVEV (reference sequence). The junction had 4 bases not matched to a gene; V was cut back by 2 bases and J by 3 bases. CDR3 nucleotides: TGTGCCAGCAGTTTACTGGGACAGGGGAGCTACGAGCAGTACTTC. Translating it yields CASSLLGQGSYEQYF.

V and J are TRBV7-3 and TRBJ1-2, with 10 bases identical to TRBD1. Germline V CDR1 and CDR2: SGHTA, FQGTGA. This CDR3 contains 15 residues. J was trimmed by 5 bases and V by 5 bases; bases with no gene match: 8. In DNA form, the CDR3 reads TGTGCCAGCAGCGCGACCGGGACAGGGGTTTATGGCTACACCTTC. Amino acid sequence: CASSATGTGVYGYTF.

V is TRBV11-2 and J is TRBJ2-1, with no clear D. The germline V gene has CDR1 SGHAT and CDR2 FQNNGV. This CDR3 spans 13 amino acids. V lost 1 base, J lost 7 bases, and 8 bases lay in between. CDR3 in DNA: TGTGCCAGCAGCTTAGCGGGTGGGAATGAGCAGTTCTTC. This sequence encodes CASSLAGGNEQFF.

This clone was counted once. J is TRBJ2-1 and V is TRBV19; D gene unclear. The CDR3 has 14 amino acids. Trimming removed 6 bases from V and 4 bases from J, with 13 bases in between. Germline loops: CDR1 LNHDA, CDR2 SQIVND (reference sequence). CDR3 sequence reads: CASRSAQTYNEQFF. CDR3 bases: TGTGCCAGTAGATCAGCCCAGACTTACAATGAGCAGTTCTTC.

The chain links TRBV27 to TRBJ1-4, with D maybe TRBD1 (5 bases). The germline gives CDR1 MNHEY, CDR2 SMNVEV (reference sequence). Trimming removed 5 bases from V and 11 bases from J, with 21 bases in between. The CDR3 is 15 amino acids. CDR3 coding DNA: TGTGCCAGCAGTCCTCGGGGGAGGGATGTAGGGAAACTGTTTTTT. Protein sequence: CASSPRGRDVGKLFF.

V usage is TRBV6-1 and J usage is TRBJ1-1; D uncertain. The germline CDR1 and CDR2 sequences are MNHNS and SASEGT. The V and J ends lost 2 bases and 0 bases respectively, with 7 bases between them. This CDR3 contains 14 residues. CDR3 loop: CASSETALNTEAFF. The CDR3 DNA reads TGTGCCAGCAGTGAAACAGCCCTGAACACTGAAGCTTTCTTT.

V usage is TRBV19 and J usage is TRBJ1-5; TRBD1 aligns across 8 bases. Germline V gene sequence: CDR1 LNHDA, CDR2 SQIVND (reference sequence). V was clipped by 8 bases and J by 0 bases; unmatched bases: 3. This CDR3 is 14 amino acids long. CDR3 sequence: CASEQGDSNQPQHF. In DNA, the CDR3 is TGTGCCAGTGAACAGGGGGATAGCAATCAGCCCCAGCATTTT.